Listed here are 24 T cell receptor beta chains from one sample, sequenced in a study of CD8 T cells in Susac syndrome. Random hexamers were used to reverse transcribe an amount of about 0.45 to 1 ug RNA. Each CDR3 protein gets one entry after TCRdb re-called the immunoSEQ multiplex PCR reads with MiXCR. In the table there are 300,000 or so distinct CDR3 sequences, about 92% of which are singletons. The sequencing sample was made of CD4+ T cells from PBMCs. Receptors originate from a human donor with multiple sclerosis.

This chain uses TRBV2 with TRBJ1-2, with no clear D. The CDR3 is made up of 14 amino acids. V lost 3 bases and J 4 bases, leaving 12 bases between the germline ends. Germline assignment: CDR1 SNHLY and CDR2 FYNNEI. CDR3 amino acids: CASSEGSLGYGYTF. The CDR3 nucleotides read TGTGCCAGCAGTGAGGGCAGCTTAGGCTATGGCTACACCTTC.

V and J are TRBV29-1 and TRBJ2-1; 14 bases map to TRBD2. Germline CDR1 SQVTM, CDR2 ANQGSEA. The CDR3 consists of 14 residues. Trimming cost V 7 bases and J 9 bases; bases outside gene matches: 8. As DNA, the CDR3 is TGCAGCGCCGGGGTGACTAGCGGGAGGGGTGAGCAGTTCTTC. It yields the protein CSAGVTSGRGEQFF.

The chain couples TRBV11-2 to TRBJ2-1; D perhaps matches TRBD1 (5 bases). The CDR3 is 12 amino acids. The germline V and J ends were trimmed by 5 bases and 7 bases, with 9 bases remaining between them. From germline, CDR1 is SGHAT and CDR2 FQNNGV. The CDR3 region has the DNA TGTGCCAGCAGCCAGGGCCCGAATGAGCAGTTCTTC. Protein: CASSQGPNEQFF.

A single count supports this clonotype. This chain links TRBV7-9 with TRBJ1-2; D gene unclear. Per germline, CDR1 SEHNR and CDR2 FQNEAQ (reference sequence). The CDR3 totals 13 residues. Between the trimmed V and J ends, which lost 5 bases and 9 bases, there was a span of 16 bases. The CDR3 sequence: CASSPTEGGRYTF. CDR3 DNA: TGTGCCAGCAGCCCGACTGAGGGAGGACGCTACACCTTC.

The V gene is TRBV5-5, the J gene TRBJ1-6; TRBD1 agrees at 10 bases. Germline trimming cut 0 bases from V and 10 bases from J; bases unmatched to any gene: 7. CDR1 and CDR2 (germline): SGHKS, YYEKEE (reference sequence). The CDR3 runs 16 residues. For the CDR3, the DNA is TGTGCCAGCAGCTTGGGGACAGGGGGGCAAGGATCACCCCTCCACTTT. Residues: CASSLGTGGQGSPLHF.

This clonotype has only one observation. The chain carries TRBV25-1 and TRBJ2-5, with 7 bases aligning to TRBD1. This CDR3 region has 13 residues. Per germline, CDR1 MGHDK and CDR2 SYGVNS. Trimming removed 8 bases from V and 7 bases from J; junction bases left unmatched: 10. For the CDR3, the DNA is TGTGCCAGCCGGGGACAGCTACTTGTGACCCAGTACTTC. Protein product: CASRGQLLVTQYF.

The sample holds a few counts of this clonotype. The CDR3 loop is CASSQDWRYEQYF. CDR3 DNA sequence: TGTGCCAGCAGTCAAGACTGGCGCTACGAGCAGTACTTC. V gene TRBV12-3 or TRBV12-4 combines with J gene TRBJ2-7; D ambiguous. This CDR3 is built from 13 residues. V was cut by 5 bases and J by 3 bases, with 11 bases left in between.

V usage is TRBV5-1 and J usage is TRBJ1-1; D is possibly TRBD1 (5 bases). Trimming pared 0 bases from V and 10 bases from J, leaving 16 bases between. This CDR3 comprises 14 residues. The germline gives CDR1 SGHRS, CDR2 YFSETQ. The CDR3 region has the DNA TGCGCCAGCAGCTTGGGGGGGGTACAAGGGCGAGCTTTCTTT. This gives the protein CASSLGGVQGRAFF.

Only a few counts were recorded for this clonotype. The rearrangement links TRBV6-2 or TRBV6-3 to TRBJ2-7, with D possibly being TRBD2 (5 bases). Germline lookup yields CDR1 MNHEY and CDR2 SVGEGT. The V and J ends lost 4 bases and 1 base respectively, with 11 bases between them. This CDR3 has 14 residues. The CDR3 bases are TGTGCCAGCAGTTTTGCGGGCGCTTCCTACGAGCAGTACTTC. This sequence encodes CASSFAGASYEQYF.

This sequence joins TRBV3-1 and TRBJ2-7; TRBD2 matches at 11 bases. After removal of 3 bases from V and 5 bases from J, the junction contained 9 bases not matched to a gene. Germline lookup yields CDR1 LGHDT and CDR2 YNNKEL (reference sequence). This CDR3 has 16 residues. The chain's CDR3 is CASSQQTSGEYNEQYF. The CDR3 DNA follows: TGTGCCAGCAGCCAGCAGACTAGCGGGGAATACAACGAGCAGTACTTC.

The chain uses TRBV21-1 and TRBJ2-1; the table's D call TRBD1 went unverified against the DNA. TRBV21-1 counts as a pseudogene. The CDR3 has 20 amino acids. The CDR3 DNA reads TGTGCCAGCAGCAAACCCGTGGTCTTAGTACCCCCCGGGGGTGGCAATGAGCAGTTCTTC. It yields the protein CASSKPVVLVPPGGGNEQFF.

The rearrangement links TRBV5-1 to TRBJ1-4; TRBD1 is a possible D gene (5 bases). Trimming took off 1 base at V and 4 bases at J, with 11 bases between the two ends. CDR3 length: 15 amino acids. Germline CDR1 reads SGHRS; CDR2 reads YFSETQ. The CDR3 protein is CASSLRQRNNEKLFF. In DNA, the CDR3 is TGCGCCAGCAGCTTGCGACAGCGAAATAATGAAAAACTGTTTTTT.

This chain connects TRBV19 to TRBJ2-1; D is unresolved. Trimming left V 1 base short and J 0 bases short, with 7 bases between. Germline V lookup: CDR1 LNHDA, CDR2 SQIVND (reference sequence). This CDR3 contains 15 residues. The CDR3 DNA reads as TGTGCCAGTAGTATAGGCAGCCGCTCCTACAATGAGCAGTTCTTC. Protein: CASSIGSRSYNEQFF.

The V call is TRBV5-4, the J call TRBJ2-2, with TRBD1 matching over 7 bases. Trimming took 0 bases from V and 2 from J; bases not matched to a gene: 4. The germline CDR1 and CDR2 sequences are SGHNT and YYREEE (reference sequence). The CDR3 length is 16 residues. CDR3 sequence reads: CASSLEGGANTGELFF. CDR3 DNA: TGTGCCAGCAGCTTGGAAGGGGGCGCAAACACCGGGGAGCTGTTTTTT.

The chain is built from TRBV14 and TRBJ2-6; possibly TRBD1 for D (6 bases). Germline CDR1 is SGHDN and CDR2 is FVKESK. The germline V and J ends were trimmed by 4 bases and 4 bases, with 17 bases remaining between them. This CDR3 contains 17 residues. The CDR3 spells CASSPRNRVAGANVLTF. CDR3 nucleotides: TGTGCCAGCAGCCCCCGAAACAGGGTCGCGGGGGCCAACGTCCTGACTTTC.

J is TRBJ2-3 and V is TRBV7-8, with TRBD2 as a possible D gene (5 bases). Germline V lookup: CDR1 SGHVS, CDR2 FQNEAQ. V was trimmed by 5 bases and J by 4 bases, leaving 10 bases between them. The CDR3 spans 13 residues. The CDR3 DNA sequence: TGTGCCAGCAGCCCAGCCGGGGCAGATACGCAGTATTTT. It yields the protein CASSPAGADTQYF.

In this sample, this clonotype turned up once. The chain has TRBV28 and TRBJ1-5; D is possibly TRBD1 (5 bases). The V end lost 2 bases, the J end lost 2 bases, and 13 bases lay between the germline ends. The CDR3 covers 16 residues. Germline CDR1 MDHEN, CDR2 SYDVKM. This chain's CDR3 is CASSLLRGLGNQPQHF. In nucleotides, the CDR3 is TGTGCCAGCAGTTTACTTCGGGGCCTAGGCAATCAGCCCCAGCATTTT.

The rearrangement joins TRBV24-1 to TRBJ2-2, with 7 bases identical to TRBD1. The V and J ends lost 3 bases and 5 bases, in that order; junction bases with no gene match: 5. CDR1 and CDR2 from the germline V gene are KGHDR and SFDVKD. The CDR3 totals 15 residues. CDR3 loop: CATSDPRQGTGELFF. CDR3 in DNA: TGTGCCACCAGTGATCCGAGACAGGGTACCGGGGAGCTGTTTTTT.

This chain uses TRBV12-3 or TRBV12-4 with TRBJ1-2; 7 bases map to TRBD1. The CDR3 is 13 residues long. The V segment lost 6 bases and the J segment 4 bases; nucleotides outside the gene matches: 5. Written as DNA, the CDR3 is TGTGCCAGCAGCGACAGGGTAGGCTATGGCTACACCTTC. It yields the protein CASSDRVGYGYTF.

This chain's CDR3 is CASGPRGQGASNYGYTF. The DNA for the CDR3 is TGTGCCAGCGGTCCTCGGGGACAGGGGGCCTCTAACTATGGCTACACCTTC. The chain has TRBV6-1 and TRBJ1-2; 12 bases match TRBD1. Losses at the gene ends were 8 bases for V and 0 bases for J; bases not matched to a gene: 10. The CDR3 has 17 residues. In germline, CDR1 is MNHNS, CDR2 SASEGT.

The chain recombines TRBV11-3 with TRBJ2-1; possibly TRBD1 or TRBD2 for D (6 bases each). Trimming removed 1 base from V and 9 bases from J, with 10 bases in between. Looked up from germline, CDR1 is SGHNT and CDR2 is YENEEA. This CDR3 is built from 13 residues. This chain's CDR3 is CASSLGGAAEQFF. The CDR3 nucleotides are TGTGCCAGCAGCTTAGGGGGGGCCGCTGAGCAGTTCTTC. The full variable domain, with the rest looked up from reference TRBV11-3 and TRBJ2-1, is EAGVVQSPRYKIIEKKQPVAFWCNPISGHNTLYWYLQNLGQGPELLIRYENEEAVDDSQLPKDRFSAERLKGVDSTLKIQPAELGDSAVYLCASSLGGAAEQFFGPGTRLTVL.

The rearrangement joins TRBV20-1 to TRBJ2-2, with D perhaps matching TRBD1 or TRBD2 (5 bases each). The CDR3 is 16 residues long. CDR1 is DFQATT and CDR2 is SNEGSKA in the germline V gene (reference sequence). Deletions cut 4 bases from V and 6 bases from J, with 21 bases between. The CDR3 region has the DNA TGCAGTGCTAAAACCACCGGGACCCAAAGCGCCGGGGAGCTGTTTTTT. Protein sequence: CSAKTTGTQSAGELFF.

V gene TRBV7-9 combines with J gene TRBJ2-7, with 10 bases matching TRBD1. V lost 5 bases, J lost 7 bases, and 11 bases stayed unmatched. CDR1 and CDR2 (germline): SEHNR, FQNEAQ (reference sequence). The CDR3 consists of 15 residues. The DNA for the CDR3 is TGTGCCAGCAGCCCCTCGACAGGGGGCCCTTGGGAGCAGTACTTC. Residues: CASSPSTGGPWEQYF.

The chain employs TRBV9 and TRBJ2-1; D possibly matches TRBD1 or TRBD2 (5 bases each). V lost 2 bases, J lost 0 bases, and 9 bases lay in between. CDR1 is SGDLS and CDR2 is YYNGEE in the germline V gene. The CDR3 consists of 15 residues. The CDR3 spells CASSVDGASYNEQFF. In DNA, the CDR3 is TGTGCCAGCAGCGTTGACGGGGCCTCCTACAATGAGCAGTTCTTC.